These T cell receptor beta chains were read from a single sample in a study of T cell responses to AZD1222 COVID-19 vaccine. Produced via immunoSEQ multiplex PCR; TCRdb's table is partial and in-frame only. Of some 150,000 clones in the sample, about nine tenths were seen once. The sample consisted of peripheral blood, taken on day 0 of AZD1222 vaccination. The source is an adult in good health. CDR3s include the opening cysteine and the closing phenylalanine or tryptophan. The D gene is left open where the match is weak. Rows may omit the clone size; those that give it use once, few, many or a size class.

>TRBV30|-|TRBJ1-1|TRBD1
TGTGCCTGGAGCAGGACAGGAGAAGCTTTCTTT
CAWSRTGEAFF
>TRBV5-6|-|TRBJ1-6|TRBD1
TGTGCCAGCAGCCCACTCAGACAGGGGGGATCACCCCTCCACTTT
CASSPLRQGGSPLHF
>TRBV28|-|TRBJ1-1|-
TGTGCCAGCAGATATACCCGAGGGGTTGGCGCTGAAGCTTTCTTT
CASRYTRGVGAEAFF
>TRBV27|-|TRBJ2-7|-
TGTGCCAGCAGTTTAGGGGGTGGGTACGAGCAGTACTTC
CASSLGGGYEQYF
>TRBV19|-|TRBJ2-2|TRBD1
TGTGCCAGTAGTATAGAGCTGACAGGGGTGAACACCGGGGAGCTGTTTTTT
CASSIELTGVNTGELFF
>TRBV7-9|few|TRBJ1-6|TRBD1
TGTGCCAGCAGCTCCCCCGGCGAGGGGGCTTATTCACCCCTCCACTTT
CASSSPGEGAYSPLHF
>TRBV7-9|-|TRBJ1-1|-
TGTGCCAGCAGCTTACTTCGGGGTCCCGAAGCTTTCTTT
CASSLLRGPEAFF
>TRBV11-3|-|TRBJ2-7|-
TGTGCCAGCAGCTTATACTTTCGGGGGCCTGGGACTGAGCAGTACTTC
CASSLYFRGPGTEQYF
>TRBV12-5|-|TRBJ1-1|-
TGTGCTAGTGGTTTGGTCCTCGACAGCAGAGTAGCTGAAGCTTTCTTT
CASGLVLDSRVAEAFF
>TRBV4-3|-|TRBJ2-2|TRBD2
TGCGCCAGCAGCCAAGGAGCGGGACTGGCTATGACCGGGGAGCTGTTTTTT
CASSQGAGLAMTGELFF
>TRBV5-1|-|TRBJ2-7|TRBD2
TGCGCCAGCAGCTTGGAACTAGCGGTCTCCTACGAGCAGTACTTC
CASSLELAVSYEQYF
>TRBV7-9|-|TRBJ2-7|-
TGTGCCAGCAGCTTAGCGGCGGACTTCTCCTACGAGCAGTACTTC
CASSLAADFSYEQYF
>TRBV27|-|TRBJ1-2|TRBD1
TGTGCCAGCAGTTTCGGACAGGGGATTAATGGCTACACCTTC
CASSFGQGINGYTF
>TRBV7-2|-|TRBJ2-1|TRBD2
TGTGCCAGCAGACTGGCGGGAGGTCTCTCCAATGAGCAGTTCTTC
CASRLAGGLSNEQFF
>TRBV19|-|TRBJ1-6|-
TGTGCCAGTAGACTAGGGGATATTGGGGATTCACCCCTCCACTTT
CASRLGDIGDSPLHF
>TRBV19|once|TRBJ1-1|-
TGTGCCAGTAGTATGAGGGGTAGAGGACCTGGGGCTTTCTTT
CASSMRGRGPGAFF
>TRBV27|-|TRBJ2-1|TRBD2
TGTGCCAGCAGTTTCGGCGGGAGGGCCTATGAGCAGTTCTTC
CASSFGGRAYEQFF
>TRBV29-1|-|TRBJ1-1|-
TGCAGCGTTGAAGGGGTGGGGATCAACACTGAAGCTTTCTTT
CSVEGVGINTEAFF
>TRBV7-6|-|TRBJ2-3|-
TGTGCCAGCAGCCCAGGGAGGGGGCGCGCAGATACGCAGTATTTT
CASSPGRGRADTQYF
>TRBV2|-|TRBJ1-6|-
TGTGCCAGCAGTGAAGGGGGCTACGATTCACCCCTCCACTTT
CASSEGGYDSPLHF
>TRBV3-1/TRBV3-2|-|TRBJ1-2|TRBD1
TGTGCCAGCAGCTCACCAGGGGGTATATGGTATGGCTACACCTTC
CASSSPGGIWYGYTF
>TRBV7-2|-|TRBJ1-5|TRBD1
TGTGCCAGCAGCCCCCAACAGGGGGTAAAAAGCAATCAGCCCCAGCATTTT
CASSPQQGVKSNQPQHF
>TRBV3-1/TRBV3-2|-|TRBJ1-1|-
TGTGCCAGCAGCCAAGGTCGGGACTTGGAGGCTTTCTTT
CASSQGRDLEAFF
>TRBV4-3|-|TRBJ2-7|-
TGCGCCAGCAGCCAAGATATTAGTATCGCGGGTGGGGGAAGAGACTACGAGCAGTACTTC
CASSQDISIAGGGRDYEQYF
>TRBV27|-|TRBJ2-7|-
TGTGCCAGCAGTTTTTTCGGGGGTTACGAGCAGTACTTC
CASSFFGGYEQYF
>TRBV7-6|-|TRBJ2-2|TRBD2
TGTGCCAGCAGCAAACTAGCGGGAGGCCTGAACACCGGGGAGCTGTTTTTT
CASSKLAGGLNTGELFF
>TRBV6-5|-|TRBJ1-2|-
TGTGCCAGCAGTTACTCTCACACGGCCCCAGTCCACTTC
CASSYSHTAPVHF
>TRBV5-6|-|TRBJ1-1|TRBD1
TGTGCCAGCAGCTGGGGGACAGGGGACACTGAAGCTTTCTTT
CASSWGTGDTEAFF
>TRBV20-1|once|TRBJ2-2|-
TGCAGTGCTAGAGGGGACGGGGAGCTGTTTTTT
CSARGDGELFF
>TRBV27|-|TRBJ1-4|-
TGTGCCAGCAGTTTATACAGTGCAACTAATGAAAAACTGTTTTTT
CASSLYSATNEKLFF
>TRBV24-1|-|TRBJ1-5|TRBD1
TGTGCCACCAGTGCTGGGGGACAGGGCAGCAATCAGCCCCAGCATTTT
CATSAGGQGSNQPQHF
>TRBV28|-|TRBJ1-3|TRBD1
TGTGCCAGCAGTGGGGACAGGGTTAACGGAAACACCATATATTTT
CASSGDRVNGNTIYF
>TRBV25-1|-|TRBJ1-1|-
TGTGCCAGCAGGGGTGGCACTGAAGCTTTCTTT
CASRGGTEAFF
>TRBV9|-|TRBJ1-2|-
TGTGCCAGCAGCCCCAGGTCGGGGGGCGGCTATGGCTACACCTTC
CASSPRSGGGYGYTF
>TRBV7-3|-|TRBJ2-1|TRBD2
TGTGCCAGCAGCTTAGGTTCTACTAGCGGGAGGACCCCCTACTACAATGAGCAGTTCTTC
CASSLGSTSGRTPYYNEQFF
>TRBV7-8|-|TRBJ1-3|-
TGTGCCAGCAGCTTATCAGGGTCGGGAAACACCATATATTTT
CASSLSGSGNTIYF
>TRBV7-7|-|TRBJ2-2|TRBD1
TGTGCTAGCAGCTTACGCATCTCACAGGGGTCAGGCACCGGGGAGCTGTTTTTT
CASSLRISQGSGTGELFF
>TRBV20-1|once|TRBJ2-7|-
TGCAGTGCAACCAGGGACCTGCAGTACTTC
CSATRDLQYF
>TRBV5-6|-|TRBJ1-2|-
TGTGCCAGCAGCTTGGTTTTTAGGGATAGCTATGGCTACACCTTC
CASSLVFRDSYGYTF
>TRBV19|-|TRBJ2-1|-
TGTGCCAGTAGTACCGGGAGCGGCTTCAATGAGCAGTTCTTC
CASSTGSGFNEQFF
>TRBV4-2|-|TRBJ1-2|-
TGTGCCAGCAGCCACCCTCAGGGGAGGGGACTCTACACCTTC
CASSHPQGRGLYTF
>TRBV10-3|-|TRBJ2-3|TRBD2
TGTGCCATCAGTACACTAGCGGGAGGAAGCACAGATACGCAGTATTTT
CAISTLAGGSTDTQYF
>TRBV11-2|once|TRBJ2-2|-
TGTGCCAGCAAAGCTACACCGAACACCGGGGAGCTGTTTTTT
CASKATPNTGELFF
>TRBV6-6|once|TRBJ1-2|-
TGTGCCAGCAGTCCCAGGGGTGAATACTATGGCTACACCTTC
CASSPRGEYYGYTF
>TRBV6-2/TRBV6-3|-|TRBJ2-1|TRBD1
TGTGCCAGCAGTTACTCTATGGACAGGCCTTACAATGAGCAGTTCTTC
CASSYSMDRPYNEQFF
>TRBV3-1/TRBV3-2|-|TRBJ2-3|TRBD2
TGTGCCAGCAGCCAAGATGGGCTAGCGGGAGGGCCGGGCACAGATACGCAGTATTTT
CASSQDGLAGGPGTDTQYF